This is a list of T cell receptor beta chains from one sample in a study of shared clonotypes between healthy human individuals. The repertoire was sequenced with immunoSEQ multiplex PCR; TCRdb's copy has only in-frame clones and lacks some. The profile shows fewer than 100,000 clones, 67% of them singletons. The sequenced sample consisted of memory CD8+ T cells sorted from blood. The receptors stem from a man aged 30-40 years in good health. Both conserved end residues are part of each CDR3. Fields, in order: clone size, D gene, V gene, J gene, CDR3 protein, CDR3 DNA. D genes are given only for firm matches. Rows give clone size only sometimes, using once, few, many, or a class for an expanded clone.

NA	TRBD1	TRBV11-3	TRBJ2-1	CASSLETGDNNEQFF	TGTGCCAGCAGCTTGGAGACAGGGGATAACAATGAGCAGTTCTTC
NA	NA	TRBV30	TRBJ1-2	CAWSFPDGYTF	TGTGCCTGGAGTTTCCCAGACGGCTACACCTTC
many	NA	TRBV6-1	TRBJ1-4	CASSTHGEDEKLFF	TGTGCCAGCAGCACGCATGGAGAGGATGAAAAACTGTTTTTT
NA	NA	TRBV7-9	TRBJ1-2	CASSLARKGPYGYTF	TGTGCCAGCAGCTTAGCGCGTAAGGGGCCCTATGGCTACACCTTC
few	NA	TRBV25-1	TRBJ2-3	CASSASSYRQGGTDTQYF	TGTGCCAGCAGTGCAAGCAGCTACCGCCAGGGCGGCACAGATACGCAGTATTTT
NA	TRBD1	TRBV7-9	TRBJ2-1	CASTTTGTEGPYNEQFF	TGTGCCAGCACCACAACCGGGACAGAGGGCCCCTACAATGAGCAGTTCTTC
NA	NA	TRBV9	TRBJ2-7	CASSVGGTFGEQYF	TGTGCCAGCAGCGTAGGGGGGACCTTTGGTGAGCAGTACTTC
NA	TRBD2	TRBV5-8	TRBJ2-5	CASSLEGRGGRYKTQYF	TGTGCCAGCAGCTTGGAGGGTCGCGGCGGGAGGTACAAGACCCAGTACTTC
NA	NA	TRBV11-1	TRBJ1-1	CASSLGPGTGENTEAFF	TGTGCCAGCAGCCTAGGTCCAGGAACGGGGGAGAACACTGAAGCTTTCTTT
NA	TRBD2	TRBV7-3	TRBJ2-2	CASTLTLAGAYPGELFF	TGTGCCAGCACCTTGACTTTAGCGGGAGCTTACCCCGGGGAGCTGTTTTTT
many	NA	TRBV10-2	TRBJ1-4	CASSESGGERGEKLFF	TGCGCCAGCAGTGAGTCCGGAGGAGAAAGAGGTGAAAAACTGTTTTTT
NA	NA	TRBV5-1	TRBJ2-7	CASSSPPAGVYEQYF	TGCGCCAGCAGCTCCCCGCCAGCGGGTGTCTACGAGCAGTACTTC
few	TRBD2	TRBV7-8	TRBJ2-1	CASSFPISGRAGHEQFF	TGTGCCAGCAGCTTTCCTATTAGCGGGAGGGCCGGTCATGAGCAGTTCTTC
few	NA	TRBV14	TRBJ1-2	CASSQDPYPDYGYTF	TGTGCCAGCAGCCAAGATCCCTACCCAGACTATGGCTACACCTTC
NA	NA	TRBV7-9	TRBJ2-7	CASSSETNRDEQYF	TGTGCCAGCAGCTCTGAGACTAACCGAGACGAGCAGTACTTC
NA	TRBD1	TRBV7-8	TRBJ2-1	CASSSGTGTGNEQFF	TGTGCCAGCAGTTCCGGGACAGGGACGGGCAATGAGCAGTTCTTC
NA	NA	TRBV13	TRBJ2-1	CASSLRNGNEQFF	TGTGCCAGCAGCTTGAGGAACGGCAATGAGCAGTTCTTC
NA	NA	TRBV6-5	TRBJ2-1	CASSYGRSSYNEQFF	TGTGCCAGCAGTTACGGCCGCTCCTCCTACAATGAGCAGTTCTTC
few	NA	TRBV5-4	TRBJ1-1	CASSCWGGQTEAFF	TGTGCCAGCAGCTGTTGGGGGGGGCAGACTGAAGCTTTCTTT
NA	NA	TRBV5-3	TRBJ1-5	CARSNFSTDLNQPQHF	TGTGCCAGAAGCAATTTTTCGACAGATCTCAATCAGCCCCAGCATTTT
NA	TRBD1	TRBV6-4	TRBJ1-5	CASRDSGTERKYSNQPQHF	TGTGCCAGCAGGGATTCCGGGACAGAGAGAAAGTATAGCAATCAGCCCCAGCATTTT